The 32 T cell receptor beta chains given below trace back to one sample, sequenced in a study of blood T cell repertoires in COVID-19. Produced via immunoSEQ multiplex PCR; TCRdb's table is partial and in-frame only. The sample holds some 160,000 clones, about 83% seen once. What was sequenced was peripheral blood. The receptors shown here come from an elderly woman with acute or convalescent COVID-19.

The V gene is TRBV6-5, the J gene TRBJ1-2; 7 bases match TRBD1. After removal of 6 bases from V and 4 bases from J, the junction contained 8 bases not matched to a gene. Germline V gene data show CDR1 as MNHEY and CDR2 as SVGAGI. The length of the CDR3 is 14 residues. The CDR3 DNA follows: TGTGCCAGCAGGAACACGGGACAGATCTATGGCTACACCTTC. Protein sequence: CASRNTGQIYGYTF.

The rearrangement joins TRBV7-2 to TRBJ1-5; D possibly corresponds to TRBD1 (5 bases). The V end was cut by 1 base, the J end by 2 bases, with 9 bases between. The CDR3 is 15 amino acids. Germline V gene sequence: CDR1 SGHTA, CDR2 FQGNSA. The CDR3 reads CASSLEIGGNQPQHF. DNA of the CDR3: TGTGCCAGCAGCTTAGAGATAGGGGGCAATCAGCCCCAGCATTTT.

The chain employs TRBV29-1 and TRBJ1-4; 9 nucleotides align to TRBD1. V gave up 5 bases and J gave up 7 bases; unmatched junction bases: 8. The CDR3 is made up of 14 amino acids. Germline V gives CDR1 SQVTM, CDR2 ANQGSEA. CDR3 protein: CSVNTGTGREKLFF. The CDR3 DNA reads TGCAGCGTTAATACCGGGACAGGGCGTGAAAAACTGTTTTTT.

This clone was found once. The V gene is TRBV29-1, the J gene TRBJ1-1, with TRBD1 as a possible D gene (6 bases). V lost 7 bases and J 4 bases, leaving 16 bases between the germline ends. This CDR3 spans 13 amino acids. CDR1 and CDR2 from the germline V gene are SQVTM and ANQGSEA. CDR3 coding DNA: TGCAGCGGTGGGGCCAGGGGATCCACTGAAGCTTTCTTT. This gives the protein CSGGARGSTEAFF. The variable domain in full, completed from reference TRBV29-1 and TRBJ1-1, reads SAVISQKPSRDICQRGTSLTIQCQVDSQVTMMFWYRQQPGQSLTLIATANQGSEATYESGFVIDKFPISRPNLTFSTLTVSNMSPEDSSIYLCSGGARGSTEAFFGQGTRLTVV.

J is TRBJ1-1 and V is TRBV6-5; 8 positions agree with TRBD1. This CDR3 is built from 14 residues. CDR1 and CDR2 (germline): MNHEY, SVGAGI. V lost 5 bases and J lost 4; bases outside the gene matches: 6. CDR3 sequence reads: CASSHRGEGTEAFF. In nucleotides, the CDR3 is TGTGCCAGCAGTCACAGGGGGGAAGGCACTGAAGCTTTCTTT.

This chain joins TRBV5-6 and TRBJ1-1, with 9 nucleotides matching TRBD1. Germline assignment: CDR1 SGHDT and CDR2 YYEEEE. This CDR3 has 14 amino acids. Trimming took 2 bases from V and 7 from J; bases not matched to a gene: 6. The CDR3 spells CASSFLQGAGEAFF. The CDR3 DNA is TGTGCCAGCAGCTTTCTACAGGGGGCCGGTGAAGCTTTCTTT.

V gene TRBV7-9 combines with J gene TRBJ2-2, with D perhaps matching TRBD2 (5 bases). V lost 5 bases and J lost 3, with 16 bases in between. The germline V gene encodes CDR1 SEHNR and CDR2 FQNEAQ (reference sequence). The CDR3 runs to 16 residues. Here the CDR3 reads CASSPSRGRDTGELFF. The CDR3 DNA is TGTGCCAGCAGCCCCAGTCGCGGGCGAGACACCGGGGAGCTGTTTTTT.

This clone appeared a single time. This chain joins TRBV5-1 and TRBJ2-3, with a possible D match to TRBD2 (5 bases). V was shortened by 2 bases and J by 2 bases, with 12 bases between the two germline ends. CDR1 is SGHRS, CDR2 YFSETQ, per germline. The CDR3 length is 15 residues. CDR3 coding DNA: TGCGCCAGCAGCTTTAGTCTAGCCAACACAGATACGCAGTATTTT. This encodes CASSFSLANTDTQYF.

The DNA for the CDR3 is TGTGCCAGCAGCTTAGACCCAGCGGGAGGGCCTATGGAGACCCAGTACTTC. Its protein product is CASSLDPAGGPMETQYF. V and J are TRBV11-2 and TRBJ2-5, with 10 bases aligning to TRBD2. There are 17 residues in the CDR3. In germline, CDR1 is SGHAT, CDR2 FQNNGV. With 0 bases clipped from V and 5 bases from J, the junction kept 9 bases outside the gene matches.

The count of this clone is one. V is TRBV10-3 and J is TRBJ1-2; 8 nucleotides align to TRBD1. V was clipped by 4 bases and J by 3 bases; unmatched bases: 10. Germline CDR1 is ENHRY and CDR2 is SYGVKD. The CDR3 is 16 amino acids. CDR3 residues: CAISVHRGGGDYGYTF. CDR3 sequence (DNA): TGTGCCATCAGTGTCCACAGGGGGGGTGGCGACTATGGCTACACCTTC.

A few counts support this clone. The chain uses TRBV2 and TRBJ2-7; D possibly corresponds to TRBD1 (5 bases). Between the trimmed V and J ends, which lost 4 bases and 4 bases, there was a span of 11 bases. Per germline, CDR1 SNHLY and CDR2 FYNNEI. The CDR3 covers 13 residues. CDR3 nucleotides: TGTGCCAGCAGTGGTGCACAGGAGTACGAGCAGTACTTC. Encoded protein: CASSGAQEYEQYF.

The rearrangement links TRBV7-2 to TRBJ1-2, with 10 bases fitting TRBD1. The CDR3 totals 16 residues. V trimming: 1 base; J trimming: 4 bases; junction bases outside the gene matches: 6. Looked up from germline, CDR1 is SGHTA and CDR2 is FQGNSA. CDR3 loop: CASSLDPGTGVYGYTF. The CDR3 nucleotides read TGTGCCAGCAGCTTAGATCCCGGGACAGGGGTCTATGGCTACACCTTC.

The V gene is TRBV11-2, the J gene TRBJ2-1; a weak D match, TRBD1 (6 bases). The ends were cut back, 0 bases at V and 6 bases at J, with 12 bases in the middle. The germline gives CDR1 SGHAT, CDR2 FQNNGV. The CDR3 is 15 residues long. The CDR3 sequence: CASSLEVTGSNEQFF. CDR3 nucleotides: TGTGCCAGCAGCTTAGAGGTGACAGGCAGCAATGAGCAGTTCTTC.

The table lists this clone with a few counts. The CDR3 region has the DNA TGCAGCGTTCAAATAGGCAGGGTATACACCTTC. This translates into CSVQIGRVYTF. This chain uses TRBV29-1 with TRBJ1-2, with a weak D call TRBD1 (5 bases). CDR3 size: 11 residues. V was cut by 5 bases and J by 11 bases, with 15 bases left in between. Germline V CDR1 and CDR2: SQVTM, ANQGSEA.

The chain links TRBV6-1 to TRBJ1-2; D perhaps matches TRBD1 (5 bases). Germline V CDR1 and CDR2: MNHNS, SASEGT. V shed 5 bases and J shed 8 bases, with 15 bases lying between them. The length of the CDR3 is 13 residues. CDR3 nucleotide sequence: TGTGCCAGCAGTAGGCTAGGGACTTTAGGCTACACCTTC. This codes for CASSRLGTLGYTF.

This clone is a singleton in its sample. The rearrangement joins TRBV3-1 (or the pseudogene TRBV3-2) to TRBJ2-2; no clear D. CDR1 LGHDT and CDR2 YNNKEL come from the germline V gene (reference sequence). This CDR3 has 16 amino acids. Trimming pared 0 bases from V and 6 bases from J, leaving 14 bases between. CDR3 protein: CASSQDPLPPPGELFF. The CDR3 DNA is TGTGCCAGCAGCCAAGATCCACTTCCCCCACCCGGGGAGCTGTTTTTT.

The chain combines TRBV5-5 with TRBJ1-5; D gene unclear. The length of the CDR3 is 14 residues. Germline CDR1 and CDR2: SGHKS and YYEKEE (reference sequence). V gave up 4 bases and J gave up 8 bases, with 16 bases separating them. As DNA, the CDR3 is TGTGCCAGCAGCCGTGGAGGCCCATTAGAGCCCCAGCATTTT. Translation gives CASSRGGPLEPQHF.

The CDR3 nucleotides are TGTGCCAGCAGCCTACTAACCGGGACAGGGATAGGCAATGAGCAGTTCTTC. Translated: CASSLLTGTGIGNEQFF. The chain uses TRBV7-8 and TRBJ2-1, with 9 bases identical to TRBD1. The CDR3 sequence is 17 residues long. Germline CDR1 and CDR2: SGHVS and FQNEAQ. J lost 6 bases, V lost 5 bases, and 14 bases had no gene match.

This sequence joins TRBV7-2 and TRBJ2-1; no reliable D call. The CDR3 has 11 residues. The germline CDR1 and CDR2 sequences are SGHTA and FQGNSA. V was shortened by 5 bases and J by 7 bases, with 6 bases between the two germline ends. This CDR3 is CASSPQNEQFF. As DNA, the CDR3 is TGTGCCAGCAGCCCCCAAAATGAGCAGTTCTTC. Drawing the rest from reference TRBV7-2 and TRBJ2-1, the complete variable domain is GAGVSQSPSNKVTEKGKDVELRCDPISGHTALYWYRQSLGQGLEFLIYFQGNSAPDKSGLPSDRFSAERTGGSVSTLTIQRTQQEDSAVYLCASSPQNEQFFGPGTRLTVL.

The chain uses TRBV5-1 and TRBJ2-5; no firm D call. CDR1 SGHRS and CDR2 YFSETQ come from the germline V gene. Trimming removed 0 bases from V and 1 base from J, with 13 bases in between. CDR3 size: 16 residues. The CDR3 is CASSLGSSHGQETQYF. CDR3 nucleotides: TGCGCCAGCAGCTTGGGCTCTAGTCACGGCCAAGAGACCCAGTACTTC.

V usage is TRBV7-9 and J usage is TRBJ2-1, with TRBD2 identical over 9 bases. After removal of 5 bases from V and 7 bases from J, the junction contained 18 bases not matched to a gene. The CDR3 length is 18 residues. Germline V CDR1 and CDR2: SEHNR, FQNEAQ (reference sequence). DNA for the CDR3: TGTGCCAGCAGCCCCCCATTCGGGGCTAGCGGGAAGAGGAATGAGCAGTTCTTC. Its protein product is CASSPPFGASGKRNEQFF.

The J gene is TRBJ2-3, the V gene TRBV7-8; no definite D call. The CDR3 totals 13 residues. Trimming cost V 3 bases and J 1 base, with 5 bases left between them. The germline gives CDR1 SGHVS, CDR2 FQNEAQ. CDR3 DNA sequence: TGTGCCAGCAGCTTTGAGGGCACAGATACGCAGTATTTT. Its translation is CASSFEGTDTQYF.

This clone was observed a single time. This sequence joins TRBV6-6 and TRBJ1-2; tentatively, D is TRBD1 (6 bases). Between the trimmed V and J ends, which lost 2 bases and 9 bases, there was a span of 10 bases. CDR1 is MNHNY, CDR2 SVGAGI, per germline (reference sequence). This CDR3 has 12 amino acids. The CDR3 DNA reads as TGTGCCAGCAGTTACGAGGGGGAAAGCTACACCTTC. This codes for CASSYEGESYTF.

This sequence joins TRBV24-1 and TRBJ2-1; possibly TRBD1 for D (6 bases). The CDR3 spans 15 residues. Deletions cut 2 bases from V and 5 bases from J, with 12 bases between. Germline V lookup: CDR1 KGHDR, CDR2 SFDVKD. CDR3 protein: CATSDSGTLNNEQFF. DNA for the CDR3: TGTGCCACCAGTGATTCCGGGACACTAAACAATGAGCAGTTCTTC.

The CDR3 DNA sequence: TGTGCCTGGAGTGCGTTAGCTCCCTACGAGCAGTACTTC. Amino acids: CAWSALAPYEQYF. The V and J genes are TRBV30 and TRBJ2-7; D is ambiguous. Germline V gene lookup returns CDR1 GTSNPN and CDR2 SVGIG (reference sequence). Trimming pared 1 base from V and 2 bases from J, leaving 9 bases between. The CDR3 spans 13 residues.

The chain recombines TRBV2 with TRBJ2-3; possibly TRBD2 for D (6 bases). Germline V gene sequence: CDR1 SNHLY, CDR2 FYNNEI. CDR3 size: 15 residues. Trimming pared 6 bases from V and 3 bases from J, leaving 16 bases between. CDR3: CASRGWGGMTDTQYF. The CDR3 coding sequence is TGTGCCAGCAGAGGGTGGGGCGGGATGACAGATACGCAGTATTTT.

The CDR3 region is CASRPGGPDTQYF. The CDR3 coding sequence is TGTGCCAGCAGGCCGGGGGGCCCAGATACGCAGTATTTT. J is TRBJ2-3 and V is TRBV12-3 or TRBV12-4; possible D gene TRBD2, 7 bases. V dropped 6 bases and J dropped 4 bases, with 11 bases sitting between them. This CDR3 is 13 amino acids long.

This clone was counted only a few times. The chain is built from TRBV19 and TRBJ2-7, with 8 bases fitting TRBD2. CDR1 is LNHDA, CDR2 SQIVND, per germline (reference sequence). The CDR3 is 15 amino acids. The junction had 4 bases not matched to a gene; V was cut back by 1 base and J by 2 bases. CDR3 DNA sequence: TGTGCCAGTAGTATAGCTCGGGAGGGCACCTACGAGCAGTACTTC. Protein product: CASSIAREGTYEQYF.

DNA of the CDR3: TGTGCCAGCAGCCATCGGGACAACAACTCTTATAATTCACCCCTCCACTTT. It translates to CASSHRDNNSYNSPLHF. This sequence joins TRBV3-1 (or the pseudogene TRBV3-2) and TRBJ1-6; tentative D call: TRBD1 (6 bases). The V gene's germline CDR1 is LGHDT and CDR2 YNNKEL (reference sequence). The CDR3 covers 17 residues. V lost 3 bases and J lost 4, with 16 bases in between.

The chain combines TRBV7-9 with TRBJ2-7; 7 bases line up with TRBD2. The CDR3 runs 13 residues. Trimming took 7 bases from V and 6 from J; bases not matched to a gene: 9. Germline V CDR1 and CDR2: SEHNR, FQNEAQ (reference sequence). Written as DNA, the CDR3 is TGTGCCAGCACCTTCGCGATAGCGGGCGAGCAGTACTTC. This gives the protein CASTFAIAGEQYF. The full variable domain, completed using reference TRBV7-9 and TRBJ2-7, is DTGVSQNPRHKITKRGQNVTFRCDPISEHNRLYWYRQTLGQGPEFLTYFQNEAQLEKSRLLSDRFSAERPKGSFSTLEIQRTEQGDSAMYLCASTFAIAGEQYFGPGTRLTVT.

The chain is built from TRBV12-3 or TRBV12-4 and TRBJ1-1, with D possibly TRBD1 on 6 matching bases. Trimming pared 7 bases from V and 7 bases from J, leaving 16 bases between. This CDR3 comprises 13 residues. The CDR3 here is CASTRQVTVEAFF. CDR3 DNA sequence: TGTGCCAGCACAAGACAGGTTACCGTTGAAGCTTTCTTT.

The chain combines TRBV6-2 or TRBV6-3 with TRBJ2-3; no clear D. Germline V gives CDR1 MNHEY, CDR2 SVGEGT. The CDR3 contains 15 residues. V lost 5 bases, J lost 6 bases, and 18 bases lay in between. This CDR3 is CASSLASDFLDTQYF. CDR3 DNA sequence: TGTGCCAGCAGTCTGGCCTCAGATTTCTTGGATACGCAGTATTTT.